One and the same sample provided the 12 T cell receptor beta chains below, sequenced in a study of Ad26.COV2.S vaccination and SARS-CoV-2 variants. Measured with immunoSEQ multiplex PCR; TCRdb has only the in-frame clones, and not every one. The sample holds over 350,000 clones, approximately 86% seen once. Treatment here: 15 to 20 received Ad26.COV2.S at low or high dose, single or two shots; roughly 5 received placebo; per-sample allocation not given. All samples were drawn on day 63, counting from the first vaccine or placebo injection. Sequenced here: peripheral blood, sampled in a trial of Ad26.COV2.S vaccine versus placebo. The receptor set was obtained from a person between 18 and 65 years old who received the Ad26.COV2.S COVID-19 vaccine or a placebo.

This clone was recorded a few times. This chain uses TRBV7-9 with TRBJ2-7, with 7 bases aligning to TRBD1. The V and J ends lost 5 bases and 6 bases, in that order; junction bases with no gene match: 4. CDR3 length equals 12 residues. Germline assignment: CDR1 SEHNR and CDR2 FQNEAQ (reference sequence). The CDR3 loop reads CASSPTGVEQYF. The CDR3 region has the DNA TGTGCCAGCAGCCCAACAGGGGTCGAGCAGTACTTC.

V usage is TRBV11-2 and J usage is TRBJ2-7, with 10 bases fitting TRBD2. CDR3 length: 15 residues. The germline V gene encodes CDR1 SGHAT and CDR2 FQNNGV. Unmatched junction bases numbered 1, after V lost 2 bases and J lost 0 bases. CDR3 loop: CASSLLAGGSYEQYF. The CDR3 nucleotides read TGTGCCAGCAGCTTATTAGCGGGGGGCTCCTACGAGCAGTACTTC. Combining the CDR3 with reference TRBV11-2 and TRBJ2-7 gives the whole variable domain EAGVAQSPRYKIIEKRQSVAFWCNPISGHATLYWYQQILGQGPKLLIQFQNNGVVDDSQLPKDRFSAERLKGVDSTLKIQPAKLEDSAVYLCASSLLAGGSYEQYFGPGTRLTVT.

The chain recombines TRBV3-1 (or the pseudogene TRBV3-2) with TRBJ1-3, with D unclear. Trimming took off 4 bases at V and 7 bases at J, with 8 bases between the two ends. Germline CDR1 reads LGHDT; CDR2 reads YNNKEL (reference sequence). This CDR3 is 12 amino acids long. CDR3 coding DNA: TGTGCCAGCAGCCCGGCCGGCAACACCATATATTTT. It encodes CASSPAGNTIYF.

This chain links TRBV7-8 with TRBJ2-7; TRBD1 is a possible D gene (5 bases). Trimming took 0 bases from V and 4 from J, leaving 16 bases between them. CDR1 and CDR2 (germline): SGHVS, FQNEAQ. CDR3 length: 16 residues. The CDR3 DNA follows: TGTGCCAGCAGCTTAGCGCCACAGGTGGGCTGGTACGAGCAGTACTTC. Translated: CASSLAPQVGWYEQYF.

The chain couples TRBV7-9 to TRBJ2-2; TRBD1 matches 8 bases. This CDR3 contains 18 residues. The germline CDR1 and CDR2 sequences are SEHNR and FQNEAQ (reference sequence). The ends lost 5 bases at V and 0 bases at J; junction bases unmatched: 11. In DNA, the CDR3 is TGTGCCAGCAGCCCGATCTCCGGGACAGGAGCGAACACCGGGGAGCTGTTTTTT. This encodes CASSPISGTGANTGELFF.

The rearrangement links TRBV18 to TRBJ1-4; D call uncertain. V was pared by 2 bases and J by 4 bases, with 11 bases between. Per the germline V gene, CDR1 is KGHSH and CDR2 is LQKENI. CDR3 length: 15 amino acids. The CDR3 DNA reads TGTGCCAGCTCACCAATTTCGTCGGATAATGAAAAACTGTTTTTT. This gives the protein CASSPISSDNEKLFF.

The chain joins TRBV3-1 (or the pseudogene TRBV3-2) to TRBJ2-2; 8 bases are a match to TRBD1. Losses at the gene ends were 4 bases for V and 3 bases for J; bases not matched to a gene: 4. The germline V gene encodes CDR1 LGHDT and CDR2 YNNKEL (reference sequence). The CDR3 has 15 amino acids. This CDR3 reads CASSLRTGYTGELFF. The DNA for the CDR3 is TGTGCCAGCAGCCTTCGGACAGGGTACACCGGGGAGCTGTTTTTT.

Concerning this clone: The sample has other DNA sequences that encode this CDR3 too. The chain couples TRBV2 to TRBJ2-7; D possibly corresponds to TRBD2 (5 bases). Trimming took off 7 bases at V and 2 bases at J, with 6 bases between the two ends. This CDR3 has 11 amino acids. Germline lookup yields CDR1 SNHLY and CDR2 FYNNEI. CDR3 nucleotides: TGTGCCAGCACCGGGGCCTACGAGCAGTACTTC. This gives the protein CASTGAYEQYF.

This clone was detected once. The chain joins TRBV5-1 to TRBJ2-3, with 10 positions matching TRBD2. V shed 2 bases and J 7 bases; nucleotides not matched to a gene: 19. The CDR3 covers 19 residues. Germline CDR1 SGHRS, CDR2 YFSETQ. CDR3 residues: CASSLMLAGVTDPRNTQYF. The CDR3, as DNA: TGCGCCAGCAGCTTAATGCTAGCGGGGGTAACCGATCCAAGGAATACGCAGTATTTT. The full variable domain, rest sourced from reference TRBV5-1 and TRBJ2-3, is KAGVTQTPRYLIKTRGQQVTLSCSPISGHRSVSWYQQTPGQGLQFLFEYFSETQRNKGNFPGRFSGRQFSNSRSEMNVSTLELGDSALYLCASSLMLAGVTDPRNTQYFGPGTRLTVL.

The sample holds a few counts of this clone. The rearrangement links TRBV5-1 to TRBJ2-7; D is perhaps TRBD1 (6 bases). Germline-derived CDR1 and CDR2 are SGHRS and YFSETQ. The CDR3 sequence is 14 residues long. The germline V and J ends were trimmed by 3 bases and 7 bases, with 17 bases remaining between them. In DNA, the CDR3 is TGCGCCAGCAGCTCCCTTAGCCGACAGGAAGAGCAGTACTTC. This codes for CASSSLSRQEEQYF.

The table lists this clone with a count of one. This chain links TRBV30 with TRBJ2-1, with D perhaps TRBD2 (5 bases). This CDR3 is 11 amino acids long. Germline V CDR1 and CDR2: GTSNPN, SVGIG (reference sequence). The germline V and J ends were trimmed by 5 bases and 9 bases, with 11 bases remaining between them. CDR3 nucleotide sequence: TGTGCCTGGGGGATAGGGAGTGAGCAGTTCTTC. This sequence encodes CAWGIGSEQFF.

The CDR3 DNA follows: TGCGCCAGCAGCTTGGCCGGGAGGGGGCGGTCACCCCTCCACTTT. This codes for CASSLAGRGRSPLHF. J is TRBJ1-6 and V is TRBV5-1; 7 bases fit TRBD1. J lost 10 bases, V lost 0 bases, and 7 bases had no gene match. Germline V lookup: CDR1 SGHRS, CDR2 YFSETQ. CDR3 length: 15 amino acids. Combining the CDR3 with reference TRBV5-1 and TRBJ1-6 gives the whole variable domain KAGVTQTPRYLIKTRGQQVTLSCSPISGHRSVSWYQQTPGQGLQFLFEYFSETQRNKGNFPGRFSGRQFSNSRSEMNVSTLELGDSALYLCASSLAGRGRSPLHFGNGTRLTVT.